The 15 T cell receptor beta chains presented below share a single source sample, sequenced in a study of regulatory T cells in long-lasting Graves disease. Both iRepertoire HTBI primers and Arm-PCR of CDR3 regions were used to build the TCR beta libraries. TCRdb fed the multiplex PCR reads into MiXCR, producing one record per CDR3 protein. The sample yields approximately 480,000 distinct CDR3 sequences, 16% seen once. Time point given: newly diagnosed GD, antithyroid drugs for less than 3 months. Extracted RNA from PBMCs served as the source of the TCR library. This same sample was also part of a study on T cells in Graves' hyperthyroidism and ophthalmopathy.

The sample in question was peripheral blood mononuclear cells (PBMCs), obtained at new diagnosis, from a patient treated with antithyroid drugs. The source of these receptors is a man aged 35 to 55 with Graves disease.

This clonotype was counted ten times or more. The chain couples TRBV7-9 to TRBJ2-1; 9 bases agree with TRBD2. Germline V CDR1 and CDR2: SEHNR, FQNEAQ (reference sequence). V trimming: 7 bases; J trimming: 2 bases; junction bases outside the gene matches: 6. The CDR3 runs 15 residues. The CDR3 loop reads CASTLTSGAYNEQFF. CDR3 nucleotides: TGTGCCAGCACCCTGACTAGCGGAGCCTACAATGAGCAGTTCTTC.

This clonotype has a handful of counts. Given a much more abundant clone one base away, this may be a read error. The chain links TRBV5-6 to TRBJ2-7; no reliable D call. Germline CDR1 SGHDT, CDR2 YYEEEE. Trimming pared 2 bases from V and 3 bases from J, leaving 6 bases between. The CDR3 runs 12 residues. For the CDR3, the DNA is TGTGCCAGCAGCTTAAGCATCTACGAGCAGTACTTC. It translates to CASSLSIYEQYF.

This clonotype turned up a few times. The V call is TRBV7-9, the J call TRBJ2-7; 12 nucleotides align to TRBD2. The V gene's germline CDR1 is SEHNR and CDR2 FQNEAQ (reference sequence). The V and J ends lost 5 bases and 7 bases, in that order; junction bases with no gene match: 9. This CDR3 is 15 amino acids long. CDR3 bases: TGTGCCAGCAGCCCTGTGACTAGCGGGAGAGGAGAGCAGTACTTC. Amino acids: CASSPVTSGRGEQYF.

J is TRBJ1-2 and V is TRBV20-1; D not certain. Germline V gene data show CDR1 as DFQATT and CDR2 as SNEGSKA (reference sequence). The CDR3 loop spans 15 amino acids. With 0 bases removed from V and 1 base from J, the gap between germline ends came to 12 bases. For the CDR3, the DNA is TGCAGTGCTAGAGATCCCGCTGGTGTTAACTATGGCTACACCTTC. Protein product: CSARDPAGVNYGYTF.

This clonotype was seen a handful of times. The chain uses TRBV29-1 and TRBJ2-1; 8 bases are shared with TRBD1. The CDR3 covers 13 residues. After removal of 6 bases from V and 4 bases from J, the junction contained 5 bases not matched to a gene. CDR1 is SQVTM, CDR2 ANQGSEA, per germline. The CDR3 region is CSVGQDSYNEQFF. The CDR3 DNA reads as TGCAGCGTGGGACAGGATTCTTACAATGAGCAGTTCTTC.

The chain links TRBV28 to TRBJ2-2, with 9 bases aligning to TRBD2. Germline V gene sequence: CDR1 MDHEN, CDR2 SYDVKM. The length of the CDR3 is 15 residues. The J segment lost 4 bases and the V segment lost 2 bases, leaving 2 bases of the junction unmatched. CDR3 region: CASSLIAGATGELFF. The DNA of the CDR3 is TGTGCCAGCAGTTTAATAGCGGGAGCCACCGGGGAGCTGTTTTTT.

This clonotype was seen repeatedly, ten times or more. The chain couples TRBV11-2 to TRBJ2-5; either TRBD1 or TRBD2 may fit D (5 bases each). The CDR3 totals 14 residues. The germline CDR1 and CDR2 sequences are SGHAT and FQNNGV. The ends were cut back, 0 bases at V and 5 bases at J, with 10 bases in the middle. The CDR3 nucleotides are TGTGCCAGCAGCTTAGATGGGGGTCGGGAGACCCAGTACTTC. Residues: CASSLDGGRETQYF.

At least ten counts were recorded for this clonotype. This chain links TRBV6-2 or TRBV6-3 with TRBJ2-7; no definite D call. With 2 bases removed from V and 4 bases from J, the gap between germline ends came to 9 bases. Germline V gene data show CDR1 as MNHEY and CDR2 as SVGEGT. The CDR3 has 13 amino acids. The CDR3 sequence: CASSYPYDYEQYF. The CDR3 bases are TGTGCCAGCAGTTACCCCTATGATTACGAGCAGTACTTC.

This clonotype was counted ten times or more. The chain combines TRBV28 with TRBJ2-5; 15 nucleotides match TRBD2. With V trimmed by 5 bases and J by 5 bases, 9 bases remained unmatched. CDR1 and CDR2 from the germline V gene are MDHEN and SYDVKM. This CDR3 region has 17 residues. CDR3 sequence: CASSQLQGLAGGETQYF. The CDR3 nucleotides are TGTGCCAGCAGTCAACTTCAAGGACTAGCGGGAGGGGAGACCCAGTACTTC. The full variable domain, rest sourced from reference TRBV28 and TRBJ2-5, is DVKVTQSSRYLVKRTGEKVFLECVQDMDHENMFWYRQDPGLGLRLIYFSYDVKMKEKGDIPEGYSVSREKKERFSLILESASTNQTSMYLCASSQLQGLAGGETQYFGPGTRLLVL.

J is TRBJ2-1 and V is TRBV4-1, with 9 nucleotides matching TRBD2. The V gene's germline CDR1 is MGHRA and CDR2 YSYEKL. The CDR3 length is 18 residues. V gave up 0 bases and J gave up 4 bases; unmatched junction bases: 10. The CDR3 protein is CASSQDPVAGVLYNEQFF. For the CDR3, the DNA is TGCGCCAGCAGCCAAGATCCTGTAGCGGGAGTTCTATACAATGAGCAGTTCTTC.

This clonotype was counted between two and nine times. CDR3 sequence reads: CARGALAGVADTQYF. The CDR3 nucleotides read TGTGCCAGGGGTGCGCTAGCGGGAGTGGCGGATACGCAGTATTTT. The chain uses TRBV2 and TRBJ2-3; TRBD2 matches at 10 bases. This CDR3 is built from 15 residues. V dropped 9 bases and J dropped 6; count of bases not matched to a gene: 12. In germline, CDR1 is SNHLY, CDR2 FYNNEI.

This clonotype showed up many times. The genes are TRBV28 and TRBJ1-2, with D possibly TRBD1 on 5 matching bases. CDR3 size: 12 residues. V was cut by 7 bases and J by 9 bases, with 15 bases left in between. CDR1 is MDHEN, CDR2 SYDVKM, per germline. DNA for the CDR3: TGTGCCAGCACCTCCTGGGGGTATCGCTACACCTTC. Its protein is CASTSWGYRYTF.

About this clonotype itself: Since a much larger clone is just one base distant, this may be a read error. The gene calls are TRBV6-1 and TRBJ2-7; tentatively, D is TRBD2 (6 bases). This CDR3 region has 15 residues. V was pared by 8 bases and J by 3 bases, with 20 bases between. Germline CDR1 is MNHNS and CDR2 is SASEGT. CDR3 protein: CASPDTTSPIYEQYF. CDR3 nucleotides: TGTGCCAGCCCAGACACGACTAGTCCAATCTACGAGCAGTACTTC.

Many counts were recorded for this clonotype. The V call is TRBV12-3 or TRBV12-4, the J call TRBJ2-5; D gene uncertain. Trimming pared 8 bases from V and 5 bases from J, leaving 15 bases between. The CDR3 has 13 amino acids. CDR3 coding DNA: TGTGCCAGCCTGAGGTCCCCGGTCGAGACCCAGTACTTC. It codes for CASLRSPVETQYF.

This clonotype was seen repeatedly, ten times or more. The V and J genes are TRBV2 and TRBJ2-3; TRBD2 matches 8 bases. The CDR3 consists of 13 residues. The J segment lost 5 bases and the V segment lost 4 bases, leaving 2 bases of the junction unmatched. Germline-derived CDR1 and CDR2 are SNHLY and FYNNEI. CDR3 sequence (DNA): TGTGCCAGCAGTGGTCTAGCGGGAGATACGCAGTATTTT. Its translation: CASSGLAGDTQYF.